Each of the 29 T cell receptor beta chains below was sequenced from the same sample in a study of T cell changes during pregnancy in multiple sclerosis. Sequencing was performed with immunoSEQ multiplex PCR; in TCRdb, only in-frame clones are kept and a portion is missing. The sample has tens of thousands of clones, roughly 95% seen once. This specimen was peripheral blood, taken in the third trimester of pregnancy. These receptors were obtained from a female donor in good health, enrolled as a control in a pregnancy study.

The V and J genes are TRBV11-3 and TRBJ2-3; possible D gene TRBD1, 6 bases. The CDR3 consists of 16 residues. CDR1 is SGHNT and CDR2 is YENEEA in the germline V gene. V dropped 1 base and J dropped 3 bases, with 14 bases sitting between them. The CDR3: CASSLGRDTRTDTQYF. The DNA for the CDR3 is TGTGCCAGCAGCTTAGGCCGGGACACTCGGACAGATACGCAGTATTTT. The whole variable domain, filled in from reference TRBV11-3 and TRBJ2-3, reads EAGVVQSPRYKIIEKKQPVAFWCNPISGHNTLYWYLQNLGQGPELLIRYENEEAVDDSQLPKDRFSAERLKGVDSTLKIQPAELGDSAVYLCASSLGRDTRTDTQYFGPGTRLTVL.

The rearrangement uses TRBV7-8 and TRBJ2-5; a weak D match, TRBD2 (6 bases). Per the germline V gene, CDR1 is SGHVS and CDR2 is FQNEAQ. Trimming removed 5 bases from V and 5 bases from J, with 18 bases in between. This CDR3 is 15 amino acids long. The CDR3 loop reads CASSPTGTQRETQYF. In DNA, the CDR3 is TGTGCCAGCAGCCCGACCGGGACTCAGAGGGAGACCCAGTACTTC.

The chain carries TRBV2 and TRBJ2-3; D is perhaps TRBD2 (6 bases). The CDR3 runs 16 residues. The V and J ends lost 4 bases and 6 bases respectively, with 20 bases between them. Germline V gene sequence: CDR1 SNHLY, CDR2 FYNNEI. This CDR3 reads CASSAAQRAPHDTQYF. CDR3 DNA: TGTGCCAGCAGTGCCGCTCAGCGGGCCCCCCATGATACGCAGTATTTT. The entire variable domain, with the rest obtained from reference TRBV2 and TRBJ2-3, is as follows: EPEVTQTPSHQVTQMGQEVILRCVPISNHLYFYWYRQILGQKVEFLVSFYNNEISEKSEIFDDQFSVERPDGSNFTLKIRSTKLEDSAMYFCASSAAQRAPHDTQYFGPGTRLTVL.

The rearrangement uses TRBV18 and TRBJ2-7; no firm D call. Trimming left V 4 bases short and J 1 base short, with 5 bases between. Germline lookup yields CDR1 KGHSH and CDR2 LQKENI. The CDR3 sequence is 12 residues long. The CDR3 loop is CASSLLSYEQYF. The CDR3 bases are TGTGCCAGCTCACTACTATCCTACGAGCAGTACTTC.

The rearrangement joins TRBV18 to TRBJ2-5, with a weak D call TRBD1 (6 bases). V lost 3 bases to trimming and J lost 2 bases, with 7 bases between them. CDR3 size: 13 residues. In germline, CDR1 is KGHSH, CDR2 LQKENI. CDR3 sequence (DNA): TGTGCCAGCTCACCGGGGACACAAGAGACCCAGTACTTC. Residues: CASSPGTQETQYF. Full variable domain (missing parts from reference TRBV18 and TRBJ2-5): NAGVMQNPRHLVRRRGQEARLRCSPMKGHSHVYWYRQLPEEGLKFMVYLQKENIIDESGMPKERFSAEFPKEGPSILRIQQVVRGDSAAYFCASSPGTQETQYFGPGTRLLVL.

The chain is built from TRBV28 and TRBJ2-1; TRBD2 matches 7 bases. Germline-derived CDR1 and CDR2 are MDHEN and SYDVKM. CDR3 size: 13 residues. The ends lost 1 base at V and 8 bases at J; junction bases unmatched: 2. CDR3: CASSLFRGDEQFF. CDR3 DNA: TGTGCCAGCAGTTTATTCCGGGGGGATGAGCAGTTCTTC.

The chain's CDR3 is CASSEQGQGSYEQYF. CDR3 sequence (DNA): TGTGCCAGCAGTGAACAGGGACAGGGTTCCTACGAGCAGTACTTC. The V call is TRBV2, the J call TRBJ2-7, with TRBD1 matching over 9 bases. The CDR3 is 15 amino acids. V lost 2 bases, J lost 1 base, and 3 bases stayed unmatched. The germline V gene has CDR1 SNHLY and CDR2 FYNNEI.

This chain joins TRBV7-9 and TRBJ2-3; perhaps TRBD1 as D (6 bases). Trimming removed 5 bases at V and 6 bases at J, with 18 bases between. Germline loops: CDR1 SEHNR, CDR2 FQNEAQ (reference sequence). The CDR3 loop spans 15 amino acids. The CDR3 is CASSQEGGPLDTQYF. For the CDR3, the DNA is TGTGCCAGCAGCCAAGAAGGGGGTCCCTTGGATACGCAGTATTTT.

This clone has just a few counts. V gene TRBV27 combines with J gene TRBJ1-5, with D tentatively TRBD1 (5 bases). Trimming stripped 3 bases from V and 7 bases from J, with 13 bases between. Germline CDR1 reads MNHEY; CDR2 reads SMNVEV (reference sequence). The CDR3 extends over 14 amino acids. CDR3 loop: CASSLTGGRQPQHF. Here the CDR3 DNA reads TGTGCCAGCAGTTTGACCGGGGGAAGGCAGCCCCAGCATTTT.

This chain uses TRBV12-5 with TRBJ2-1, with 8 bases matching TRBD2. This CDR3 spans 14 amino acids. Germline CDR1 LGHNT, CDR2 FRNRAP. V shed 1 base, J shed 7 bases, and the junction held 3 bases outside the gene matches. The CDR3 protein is CASGLASGFNEQFF. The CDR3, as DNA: TGTGCTAGTGGTTTGGCTAGCGGGTTTAATGAGCAGTTCTTC.

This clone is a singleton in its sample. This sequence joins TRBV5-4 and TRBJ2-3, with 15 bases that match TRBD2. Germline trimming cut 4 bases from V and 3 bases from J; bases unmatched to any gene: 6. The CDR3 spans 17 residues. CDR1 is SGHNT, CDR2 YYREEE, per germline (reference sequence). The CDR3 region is CASSPPGTSGRTDTQYF. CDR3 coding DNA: TGTGCCAGCAGCCCCCCCGGGACTAGCGGGAGGACAGATACGCAGTATTTT.

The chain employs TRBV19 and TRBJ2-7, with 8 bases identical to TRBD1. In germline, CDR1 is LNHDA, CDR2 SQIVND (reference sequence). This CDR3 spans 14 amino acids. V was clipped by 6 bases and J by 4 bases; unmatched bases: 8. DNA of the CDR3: TGTGCCAGTAGCCCAGGGGGCTCCTTTTACGAGCAGTACTTC. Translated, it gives CASSPGGSFYEQYF.

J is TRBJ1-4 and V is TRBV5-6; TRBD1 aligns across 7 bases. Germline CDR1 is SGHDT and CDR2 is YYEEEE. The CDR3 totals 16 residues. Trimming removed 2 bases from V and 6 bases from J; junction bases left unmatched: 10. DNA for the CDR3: TGTGCCAGCAGCTTATTCGGGCGGCAGGGGGATGAAAAACTGTTTTTT. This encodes CASSLFGRQGDEKLFF.

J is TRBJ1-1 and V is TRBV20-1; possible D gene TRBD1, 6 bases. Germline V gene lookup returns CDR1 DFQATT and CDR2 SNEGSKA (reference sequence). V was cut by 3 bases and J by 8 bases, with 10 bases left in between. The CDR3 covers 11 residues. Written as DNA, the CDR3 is TGCAGTGCTAGGATCGGGACAGAAGCTTTCTTT. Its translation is CSARIGTEAFF.

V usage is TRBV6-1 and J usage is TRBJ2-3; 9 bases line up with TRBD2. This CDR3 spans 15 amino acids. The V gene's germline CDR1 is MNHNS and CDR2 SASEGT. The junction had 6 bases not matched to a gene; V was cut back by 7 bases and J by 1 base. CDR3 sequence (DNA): TGTGCCAGCACAGCGGGAGGCTTGGGCACAGATACGCAGTATTTT. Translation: CASTAGGLGTDTQYF.

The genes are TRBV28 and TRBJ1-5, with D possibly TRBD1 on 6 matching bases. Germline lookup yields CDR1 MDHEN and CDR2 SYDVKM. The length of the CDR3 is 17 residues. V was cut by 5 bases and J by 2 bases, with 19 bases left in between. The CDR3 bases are TGTGCCAGCAGTCCTTTGAGGGGGACCTTCGGCAATCAGCCCCAGCATTTT. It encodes CASSPLRGTFGNQPQHF. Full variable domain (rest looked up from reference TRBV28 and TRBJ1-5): DVKVTQSSRYLVKRTGEKVFLECVQDMDHENMFWYRQDPGLGLRLIYFSYDVKMKEKGDIPEGYSVSREKKERFSLILESASTNQTSMYLCASSPLRGTFGNQPQHFGDGTRLSIL.

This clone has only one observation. This CDR3 is CASSFTGASSYEQYF. The CDR3 DNA reads as TGCGCCAGCAGCTTTACAGGGGCCAGCTCCTACGAGCAGTACTTC. The chain carries TRBV5-1 and TRBJ2-7, with 7 bases identical to TRBD1. The V gene end was trimmed by 2 bases and the J gene end by 0 bases; junction bases not matched to a gene: 5. The CDR3 is 15 residues long. Germline loops: CDR1 SGHRS, CDR2 YFSETQ. Full variable domain (rest looked up from reference TRBV5-1 and TRBJ2-7): KAGVTQTPRYLIKTRGQQVTLSCSPISGHRSVSWYQQTPGQGLQFLFEYFSETQRNKGNFPGRFSGRQFSNSRSEMNVSTLELGDSALYLCASSFTGASSYEQYFGPGTRLTVT.

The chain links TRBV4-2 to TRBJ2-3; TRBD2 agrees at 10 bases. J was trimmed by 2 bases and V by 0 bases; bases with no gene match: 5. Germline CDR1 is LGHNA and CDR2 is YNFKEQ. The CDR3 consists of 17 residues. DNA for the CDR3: TGTGCCAGCAGCCAAGAGAGCGGGAGGGCTTACACAGATACGCAGTATTTT. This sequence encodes CASSQESGRAYTDTQYF.

The DNA for the CDR3 is TGTGCCAGCAGTCCCCAGGGCAGGGGGTTAACCTACGAGCAGTACTTC. Translating it yields CASSPQGRGLTYEQYF. The chain has TRBV27 and TRBJ2-7; 7 nucleotides match TRBD1. J gave up 2 bases and V 5 bases, and 12 bases lay outside the gene matches. CDR3 length equals 16 residues. Germline lookup yields CDR1 MNHEY and CDR2 SMNVEV (reference sequence).

This CDR3 reads CSAKLNEQYF. CDR3 bases: TGCAGTGCTAAACTGAACGAGCAGTACTTC. This chain links TRBV20-1 with TRBJ2-7; no clear D gene. With 4 bases removed from V and 5 bases from J, the gap between germline ends came to 6 bases. Germline V gene data show CDR1 as DFQATT and CDR2 as SNEGSKA (reference sequence). The CDR3 is made up of 10 amino acids.

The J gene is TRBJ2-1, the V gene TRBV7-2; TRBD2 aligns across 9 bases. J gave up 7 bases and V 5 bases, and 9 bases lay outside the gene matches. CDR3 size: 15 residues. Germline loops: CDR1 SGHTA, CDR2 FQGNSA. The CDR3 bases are TGTGCCAGCAGCGCCCCTAGCGGGATGGGAAATGAGCAGTTCTTC. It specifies CASSAPSGMGNEQFF.

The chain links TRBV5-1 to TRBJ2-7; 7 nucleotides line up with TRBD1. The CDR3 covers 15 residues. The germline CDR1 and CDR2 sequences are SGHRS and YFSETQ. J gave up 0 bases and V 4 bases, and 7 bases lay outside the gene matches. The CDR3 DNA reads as TGCGCCAGCAGCCCCAGGGCAGGGGGCTCCTACGAGCAGTACTTC. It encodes CASSPRAGGSYEQYF.

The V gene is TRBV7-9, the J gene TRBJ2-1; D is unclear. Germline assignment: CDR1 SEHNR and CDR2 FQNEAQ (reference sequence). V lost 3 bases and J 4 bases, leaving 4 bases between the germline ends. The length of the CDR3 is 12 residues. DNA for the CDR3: TGTGCCAGCAGCTTCGGTTACAATGAGCAGTTCTTC. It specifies CASSFGYNEQFF.

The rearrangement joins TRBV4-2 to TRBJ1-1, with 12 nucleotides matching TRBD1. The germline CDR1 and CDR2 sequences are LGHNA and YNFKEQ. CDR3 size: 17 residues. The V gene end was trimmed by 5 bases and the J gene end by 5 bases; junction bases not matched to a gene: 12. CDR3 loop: CASSALGTGGTGTEAFF. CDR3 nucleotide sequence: TGTGCCAGCAGCGCCCTGGGGACAGGGGGCACGGGGACTGAAGCTTTCTTT.

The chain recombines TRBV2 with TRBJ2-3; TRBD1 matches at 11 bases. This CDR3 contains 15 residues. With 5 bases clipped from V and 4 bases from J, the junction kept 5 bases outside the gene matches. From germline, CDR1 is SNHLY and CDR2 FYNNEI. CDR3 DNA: TGTGCCAGCAGTCCTATGGACAGGGGGCCAGATACGCAGTATTTT. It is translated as CASSPMDRGPDTQYF.

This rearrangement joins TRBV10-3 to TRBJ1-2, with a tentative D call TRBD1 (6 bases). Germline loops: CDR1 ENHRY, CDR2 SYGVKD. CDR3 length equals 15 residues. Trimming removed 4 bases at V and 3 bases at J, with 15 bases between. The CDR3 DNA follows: TGTGCCATCAGTGCATCTACAGGGTTGTACTATGGCTACACCTTC. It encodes CAISASTGLYYGYTF.

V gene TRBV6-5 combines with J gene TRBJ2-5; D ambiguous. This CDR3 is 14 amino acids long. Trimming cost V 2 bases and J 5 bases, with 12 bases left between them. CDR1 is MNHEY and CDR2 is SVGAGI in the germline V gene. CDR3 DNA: TGTGCCAGCAGTTACGGCGGTGCCTCGGAGACCCAGTACTTC. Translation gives CASSYGGASETQYF.

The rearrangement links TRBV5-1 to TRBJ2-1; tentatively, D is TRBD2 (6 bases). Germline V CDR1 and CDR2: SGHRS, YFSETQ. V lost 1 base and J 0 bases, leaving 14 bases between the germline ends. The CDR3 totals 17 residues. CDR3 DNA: TGCGCCAGCAGCTTGAATAGCGGAGGGAGCTCCTACAATGAGCAGTTCTTC. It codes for CASSLNSGGSSYNEQFF. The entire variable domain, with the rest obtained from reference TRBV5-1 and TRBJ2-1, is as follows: KAGVTQTPRYLIKTRGQQVTLSCSPISGHRSVSWYQQTPGQGLQFLFEYFSETQRNKGNFPGRFSGRQFSNSRSEMNVSTLELGDSALYLCASSLNSGGSSYNEQFFGPGTRLTVL.

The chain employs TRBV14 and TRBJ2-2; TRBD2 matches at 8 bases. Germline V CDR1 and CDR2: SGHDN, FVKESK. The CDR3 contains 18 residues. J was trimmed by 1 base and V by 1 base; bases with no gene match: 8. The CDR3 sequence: CASSQATVLAGNTGELFF. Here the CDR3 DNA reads TGTGCCAGCAGCCAAGCAACGGTTCTAGCGGGGAACACCGGGGAGCTGTTTTTT.